The present T cell receptor beta chain was sequenced within a study of control samples from healthy donors and cancer patients. The table came from immunoSEQ multiplex PCR; TCRdb's copy has only in-frame clones and leaves some out. The table includes 70,000 to 100,000 clones, 70% to 90% detected once. This sequence originates from a woman aged 60-75 years in good health. The sample was blood.

The CDR3 DNA reads as TGCAGCGTTGAACAGGGAAGCGGAGACTCTGAAGCTTTCTTT. Translating it yields CSVEQGSGDSEAFF. The genes are TRBV29-1 and TRBJ1-1, with D maybe TRBD1 (5 bases). This CDR3 is built from 14 residues. V dropped 2 bases and J dropped 6 bases, with 16 bases sitting between them. Germline-derived CDR1 and CDR2 are SQVTM and ANQGSEA.